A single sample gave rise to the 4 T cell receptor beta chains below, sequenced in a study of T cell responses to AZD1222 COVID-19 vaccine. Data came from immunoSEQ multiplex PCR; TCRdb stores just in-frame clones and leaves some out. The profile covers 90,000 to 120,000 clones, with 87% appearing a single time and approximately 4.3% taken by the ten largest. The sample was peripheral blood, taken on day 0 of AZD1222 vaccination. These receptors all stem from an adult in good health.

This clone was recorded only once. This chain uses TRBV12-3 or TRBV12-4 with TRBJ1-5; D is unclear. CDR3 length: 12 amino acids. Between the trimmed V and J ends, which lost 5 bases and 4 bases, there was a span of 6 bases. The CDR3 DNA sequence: TGTGCCAGCAGTAGTACGAATCAGCCCCAGCATTTT. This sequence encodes CASSSTNQPQHF.

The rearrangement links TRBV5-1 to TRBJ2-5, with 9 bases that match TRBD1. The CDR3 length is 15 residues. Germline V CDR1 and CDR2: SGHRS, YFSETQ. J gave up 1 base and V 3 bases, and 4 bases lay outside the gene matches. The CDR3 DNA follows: TGCGCCAGCAGCTCGTCACAGGGGGCCCAAGAGACCCAGTACTTC. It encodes CASSSSQGAQETQYF.

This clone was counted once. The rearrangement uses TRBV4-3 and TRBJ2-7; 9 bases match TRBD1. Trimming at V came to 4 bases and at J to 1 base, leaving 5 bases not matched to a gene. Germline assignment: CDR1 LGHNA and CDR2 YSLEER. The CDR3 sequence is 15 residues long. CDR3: CASSLVGQGSYEQYF. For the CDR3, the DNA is TGCGCCAGCAGCCTGGTGGGACAGGGATCCTACGAGCAGTACTTC.

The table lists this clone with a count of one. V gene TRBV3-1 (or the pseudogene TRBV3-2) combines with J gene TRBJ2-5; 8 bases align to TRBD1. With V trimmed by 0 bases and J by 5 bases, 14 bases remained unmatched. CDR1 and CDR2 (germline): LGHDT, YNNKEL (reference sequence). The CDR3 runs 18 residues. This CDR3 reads CASSQDQSPDRERETQYF. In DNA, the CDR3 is TGTGCCAGCAGCCAAGACCAGTCCCCGGACAGGGAAAGGGAGACCCAGTACTTC.